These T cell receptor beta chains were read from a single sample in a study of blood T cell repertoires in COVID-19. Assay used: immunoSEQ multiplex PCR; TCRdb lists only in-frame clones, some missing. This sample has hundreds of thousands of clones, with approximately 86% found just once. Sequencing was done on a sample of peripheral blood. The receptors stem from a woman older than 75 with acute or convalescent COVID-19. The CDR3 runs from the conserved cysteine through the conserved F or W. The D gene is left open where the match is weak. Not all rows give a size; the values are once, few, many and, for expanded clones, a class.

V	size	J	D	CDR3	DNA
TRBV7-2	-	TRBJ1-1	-	CASSSDMNTEAFF	TGTGCCAGCAGCTCAGACATGAACACTGAAGCTTTCTTT
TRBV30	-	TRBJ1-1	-	CAGHRANTEAFF	TGTGCCGGACACAGGGCGAACACTGAAGCTTTCTTT
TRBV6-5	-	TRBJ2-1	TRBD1	CASSLRTGLGNEQFF	TGTGCCAGCAGTCTCCGGACAGGTCTGGGGAATGAGCAGTTCTTC
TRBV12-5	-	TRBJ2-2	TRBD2	CASGLAGGRHTGELFF	TGTGCTAGTGGTTTGGCGGGGGGGAGGCACACCGGGGAGCTGTTTTTT
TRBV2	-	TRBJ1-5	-	CASSEAGGNQPQHF	TGTGCCAGCAGTGAAGCGGGAGGAAATCAGCCCCAGCATTTT
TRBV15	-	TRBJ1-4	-	CATSKATGGSEKLFF	TGTGCCACCAGCAAGGCGACCGGGGGGAGTGAAAAACTGTTTTTT
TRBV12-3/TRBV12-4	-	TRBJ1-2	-	CASSLAGAYGYTF	TGTGCCAGCAGTTTAGCAGGGGCATATGGCTACACCTTC
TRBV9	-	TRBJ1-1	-	CASSGLLNTEAFF	TGTGCCAGCAGCGGTCTTTTAAACACTGAAGCTTTCTTT
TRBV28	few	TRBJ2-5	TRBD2	CASSPGGGQETQYF	TGTGCCAGCAGTCCCGGGGGGGGTCAAGAGACCCAGTACTTC
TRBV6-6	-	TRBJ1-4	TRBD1	CASSYEGAANEKLFF	TGTGCCAGCAGTTATGAGGGGGCGGCTAATGAAAAACTGTTTTTT
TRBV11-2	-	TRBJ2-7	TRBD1	CASSRGPINYEQYF	TGTGCCAGTAGCAGGGGGCCCATTAACTACGAGCAGTACTTC
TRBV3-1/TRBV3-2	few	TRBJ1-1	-	CASSQNFAGQGRAFF	TGTGCCAGCAGCCAAAACTTTGCGGGGCAGGGTCGGGCTTTCTTT
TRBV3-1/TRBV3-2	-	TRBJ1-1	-	CASSQGGRDAFF	TGTGCCAGCAGCCAAGGGGGGAGGGACGCTTTCTTT
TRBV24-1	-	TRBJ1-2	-	CATSASTGLTSNYGYTF	TGTGCCACCAGTGCGTCGACAGGCCTTACTTCTAACTATGGCTACACCTTC
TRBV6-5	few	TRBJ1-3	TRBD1	CASSRQGLGGNTIYF	TGTGCCAGCAGTCGACAGGGCTTGGGTGGAAACACCATATATTTT
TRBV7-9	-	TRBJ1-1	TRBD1	CASSHQRTGVNTEAFF	TGTGCCAGCAGCCACCAAAGGACAGGAGTGAACACTGAAGCTTTCTTT
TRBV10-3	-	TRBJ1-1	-	CAISVRQENTEAFF	TGTGCCATCAGTGTTAGACAGGAGAACACTGAAGCTTTCTTT
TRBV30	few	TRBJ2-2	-	CAWSSRVAGELFF	TGTGCCTGGAGTAGCAGGGTAGCCGGGGAGCTGTTTTTT
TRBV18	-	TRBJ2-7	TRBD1	CASSSTGGHEQYF	TGTGCCAGCTCATCGACAGGGGGCCACGAGCAGTACTTC
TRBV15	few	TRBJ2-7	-	CATSSLSHEQYF	TGTGCCACCAGCAGCCTCAGTCACGAGCAGTACTTC
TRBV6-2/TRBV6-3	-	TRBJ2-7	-	CASSHNYEQYF	TGTGCCAGCAGCCACAATTACGAGCAGTACTTC
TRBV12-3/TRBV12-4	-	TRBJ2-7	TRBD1	CASSRQGPYEQYF	TGTGCCAGCAGTCGACAGGGACCTTACGAGCAGTACTTC
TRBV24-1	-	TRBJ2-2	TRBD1	CATSDPTDRGNTGELFF	TGTGCCACCAGTGATCCGACCGACAGGGGGAACACCGGGGAGCTGTTTTTT
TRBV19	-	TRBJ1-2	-	CASTTAKNYGYTF	TGTGCCAGTACGACAGCTAAAAACTATGGCTACACCTTC
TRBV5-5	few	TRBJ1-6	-	CASSSVGSGSNNSPLHF	TGTGCCAGCAGCTCCGTTGGGTCAGGGTCGAATAATTCACCCCTCCACTTT
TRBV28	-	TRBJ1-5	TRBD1	CASISLAGQPIDSNQPQHF	TGTGCCAGCATATCCCTCGCGGGACAGCCCATTGATAGCAATCAGCCCCAGCATTTT
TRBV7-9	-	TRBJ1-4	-	CASSTGRATNEKLFF	TGTGCCAGCAGCACCGGGAGAGCCACTAATGAAAAACTGTTTTTT
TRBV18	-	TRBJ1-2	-	CASSPPGGNYGYTF	TGTGCCAGCTCACCACCCGGGGGTAACTATGGCTACACCTTC